These 18 T cell receptor beta chains originate from one sample sequenced in a study of cytomegalovirus exposure and HLA in healthy donors. The PCR contained 60 Vbeta and 13 Jbeta primers. Using immunoSEQ multiplex PCR, the repertoire was profiled, and TCRdb retains in-frame clones only, with some absent. The sample lists over 110,000 clones, more than 75% occurring once. The material sequenced was PBMCs. The receptors were gathered from a woman aged 35 to 49 in good health and CMV-seropositive.

The rearrangement uses TRBV30 and TRBJ2-1, with 11 bases identical to TRBD2. V lost 4 bases to trimming and J lost 13 bases; unmatched junction nucleotides: 12. CDR3 length: 14 residues. Looked up from germline, CDR1 is GTSNPN and CDR2 is SVGIG (reference sequence). The CDR3 bases are TGTGCCTGGATGCCCTCCTTAGCGGGAGGGATACAGTTCTTC. Encoded protein: CAWMPSLAGGIQFF.

V gene TRBV19 combines with J gene TRBJ2-7; D perhaps matches TRBD2 (5 bases). The CDR3 covers 14 residues. Trimming pared 2 bases from V and 7 bases from J, leaving 15 bases between. Germline CDR1 reads LNHDA; CDR2 reads SQIVND (reference sequence). DNA of the CDR3: TGTGCCAGTAGTATAATTCATAAATCGGGAGAGCAGTACTTC. Its protein is CASSIIHKSGEQYF.

The rearrangement uses TRBV5-1 and TRBJ2-7; 9 positions agree with TRBD2. CDR1 and CDR2 from the germline V gene are SGHRS and YFSETQ. V dropped 4 bases and J dropped 1; count of bases not matched to a gene: 6. This CDR3 has 15 amino acids. The CDR3 reads CASSNQAGGSYEQYF. DNA of the CDR3: TGCGCCAGCAGCAACCAAGCGGGAGGATCCTACGAGCAGTACTTC.

The chain couples TRBV4-1 to TRBJ2-1; D gene uncertain. Per germline, CDR1 MGHRA and CDR2 YSYEKL. The CDR3 is 13 amino acids. Trimming pared 2 bases from V and 7 bases from J, leaving 9 bases between. For the CDR3, the DNA is TGCGCCAGCAGCCAAAAACTTTTGAATGAGCAGTTCTTC. Translated: CASSQKLLNEQFF.

This clone showed up just once. In DNA, the CDR3 is TGTGCCAGCAGCTGGATACCGCGGGAGACCCAGTACTTC. Encoded protein: CASSWIPRETQYF. V usage is TRBV7-8 and J usage is TRBJ2-5, with D unresolved. Germline CDR1 and CDR2: SGHVS and FQNEAQ. Trimming took 4 bases from V and 5 from J, leaving 11 bases between them. The CDR3 has 13 amino acids. The full variable domain, completed using reference TRBV7-8 and TRBJ2-5, is GAGVSQSPRYKVAKRGQDVALRCDPISGHVSLFWYQQALGQGPEFLTYFQNEAQLDKSGLPSDRFFAERPEGSVSTLKIQRTQQEDSAVYLCASSWIPRETQYFGPGTRLLVL.

The V call is TRBV5-1, the J call TRBJ2-1; a possible D gene is TRBD2 (5 bases). The germline V and J ends were trimmed by 4 bases and 0 bases, with 11 bases remaining between them. Germline-derived CDR1 and CDR2 are SGHRS and YFSETQ. The CDR3 runs to 15 residues. In DNA, the CDR3 is TGCGCCAGCAGCGTTAGCGCTAGCTCCTACAATGAGCAGTTCTTC. It encodes CASSVSASSYNEQFF.

The genes are TRBV2 and TRBJ2-2; the D is unclear. CDR1 SNHLY and CDR2 FYNNEI come from the germline V gene. The CDR3 length is 13 residues. Trimming shortened V by 7 bases and J by 7 bases, and 13 bases separated the two germline ends. CDR3 nucleotides: TGTGCCAGCAAGGAGAAGGAATTCGGGGAGCTGTTTTTT. Translation: CASKEKEFGELFF.

This clone was observed a handful of times. The chain joins TRBV6-5 to TRBJ1-1; D ambiguous. The CDR3 covers 12 residues. Germline lookup yields CDR1 MNHEY and CDR2 SVGAGI. V lost 8 bases and J 1 base, leaving 8 bases between the germline ends. DNA of the CDR3: TGTGCCAGCCGACGGGGGAACACTGAAGCTTTCTTT. It codes for CASRRGNTEAFF.

The chain uses TRBV28 and TRBJ2-5; D not resolved. Trimming pared 6 bases from V and 2 bases from J, leaving 4 bases between. The CDR3 has 11 amino acids. Germline loops: CDR1 MDHEN, CDR2 SYDVKM. The CDR3 DNA follows: TGTGCCAGCAGATCTCAAGAGACCCAGTACTTC. Translation gives CASRSQETQYF.

The chain is built from TRBV27 and TRBJ1-5, with D maybe TRBD1 (5 bases). The CDR3 sequence is 14 residues long. Germline loops: CDR1 MNHEY, CDR2 SMNVEV (reference sequence). The germline V and J ends were trimmed by 4 bases and 7 bases, with 14 bases remaining between them. The CDR3 nucleotides read TGTGCCAGCAGTTCAGGAAAGGGGCGGCAGCCCCAGCATTTT. It translates to CASSSGKGRQPQHF.

This clone showed up just once. The V gene is TRBV28, the J gene TRBJ2-3; TRBD1 matches at 7 bases. After removal of 1 base from V and 1 base from J, the junction contained 2 bases not matched to a gene. Germline V gene data show CDR1 as MDHEN and CDR2 as SYDVKM. The CDR3 is 15 amino acids. DNA of the CDR3: TGTGCCAGCAGTTTATTTCAGGGGGGCACAGATACGCAGTATTTT. Residues: CASSLFQGGTDTQYF.

The CDR3 sequence is CATTSAGNKETQYF. The CDR3 DNA reads as TGTGCCACCACTAGCGCAGGGAACAAAGAGACCCAGTACTTC. The chain carries TRBV15 and TRBJ2-5; D perhaps matches TRBD2 (6 bases). V lost 7 bases and J 3 bases, leaving 15 bases between the germline ends. The CDR3 covers 14 residues. Germline V gene data show CDR1 as LNHNV and CDR2 as YYDKDF (reference sequence).

This chain uses TRBV5-1 with TRBJ2-1; D call uncertain. The germline V and J ends were trimmed by 0 bases and 9 bases, with 13 bases remaining between them. Germline CDR1 is SGHRS and CDR2 is YFSETQ. The CDR3 extends over 14 amino acids. The CDR3 here is CASSLGHLITEQFF. DNA for the CDR3: TGCGCCAGCAGCTTGGGACATTTAATCACTGAGCAGTTCTTC. Full variable domain (rest looked up from reference TRBV5-1 and TRBJ2-1): KAGVTQTPRYLIKTRGQQVTLSCSPISGHRSVSWYQQTPGQGLQFLFEYFSETQRNKGNFPGRFSGRQFSNSRSEMNVSTLELGDSALYLCASSLGHLITEQFFGPGTRLTVL.

J is TRBJ2-7 and V is TRBV23-1; 7 positions agree with TRBD2. TRBV23-1 is an ORF for which the function is uncertain. V lost 6 bases, J lost 2 bases, and 16 bases stayed unmatched. CDR3 size: 17 residues. The CDR3 DNA is TGCGCCAGCAGCCCCTACCCCCCTCTAGCGGCACCCTACGAGCAGTACTTC. This codes for CASSPYPPLAAPYEQYF.

This clone showed up just a few times. A far larger clone is one nucleotide away, so this likely arose from a read error. The V and J genes are TRBV7-6 and TRBJ1-3; a possible D gene is TRBD1 (6 bases). The CDR3 is made up of 12 amino acids. Germline CDR1 and CDR2: SGHVS and FNYEAQ. The CDR3 spells CSSSPEGETIYF. CDR3 bases: TGTTCCAGCAGCCCCGAGGGGGAAACCATATATTTT. Variable domain in full (rest from reference TRBV7-6 and TRBJ1-3): GAGVSQSPRYKVTKRGQDVALRCDPISGHVSLYWYRQALGQGPEFLTYFNYEAQQDKSGLPNDRFSAERPEGSISTLTIQRTEQRDSAMYRCSSSPEGETIYFGEGSWLTVV.

The rearrangement joins TRBV28 to TRBJ2-3; possibly TRBD2 for D (6 bases). V gave up 2 bases and J gave up 3 bases, with 6 bases separating them. Germline assignment: CDR1 MDHEN and CDR2 SYDVKM. This CDR3 has 13 residues. The CDR3 nucleotides read TGTGCCAGCAGTTTAGCGGGAACAGATACGCAGTATTTT. Translated: CASSLAGTDTQYF.

The chain has TRBV6-1 and TRBJ2-7; 8 bases are a match to TRBD2. The germline V gene has CDR1 MNHNS and CDR2 SASEGT. V lost 0 bases and J lost 1; bases outside the gene matches: 8. The CDR3 contains 17 residues. CDR3 nucleotide sequence: TGTGCCAGCAGTGAAGCAGCTACTAGCGGTCCGTCCTACGAGCAGTACTTC. Amino acids: CASSEAATSGPSYEQYF.

This sequence joins TRBV5-1 and TRBJ1-2; the D is unclear. The V gene's germline CDR1 is SGHRS and CDR2 YFSETQ. The CDR3 extends over 14 amino acids. V was shortened by 0 bases and J by 4 bases, with 10 bases between the two germline ends. CDR3 DNA: TGCGCCAGCAGCTTGGTCGAGACTTCCTATGGCTACACCTTC. This gives the protein CASSLVETSYGYTF.